This TCR beta chain emerged from a study of T-cell reconstitution after alpha-beta-depleted transplantation in children. Germline assignment: CDR1 SGHTA and CDR2 FQGNSA. V lost 5 bases to trimming and J lost 3 bases, with 8 bases between them. The CDR3 has 13 residues. Study outcomes and limitations: The study traced high day-60 TCRbeta diversity in some patients to surviving recipient T cells and thymic progenitors. The study reportedly traced alpha-beta T cells about two months after transplant to several hundred expanded graft clones. T cells produced anew were the main source of T-cell counts and diversity one year after transplant.

This clonotype was detected ten times or more. Its antigen remains unknown. Unique molecular identifiers were used to barcode this TCRbeta library. TCRdb ran MiXCR on the PCR reads and lists one entry per CDR3 protein. Of fewer than 550,000 distinct CDR3 sequences listed, over 10% are singletons. The sample consisted of PBMCs, mostly from graft donor cells, taken 180 days after TCRalphabeta/CD19-depleted stem cell transplant. This receptor was taken from a female patient aged 2 to 10 who had a stem cell transplant for aplastic anemia, so the T cells may come from the graft donor. The rearrangement links TRBV7-2 to TRBJ2-1; TRBD2 is a possible D gene (5 bases). CDR3 loop: CASSPGDYNEQFF. CDR3 DNA sequence: TGTGCCAGCAGCCCCGGGGACTACAATGAGCAGTTCTTC.